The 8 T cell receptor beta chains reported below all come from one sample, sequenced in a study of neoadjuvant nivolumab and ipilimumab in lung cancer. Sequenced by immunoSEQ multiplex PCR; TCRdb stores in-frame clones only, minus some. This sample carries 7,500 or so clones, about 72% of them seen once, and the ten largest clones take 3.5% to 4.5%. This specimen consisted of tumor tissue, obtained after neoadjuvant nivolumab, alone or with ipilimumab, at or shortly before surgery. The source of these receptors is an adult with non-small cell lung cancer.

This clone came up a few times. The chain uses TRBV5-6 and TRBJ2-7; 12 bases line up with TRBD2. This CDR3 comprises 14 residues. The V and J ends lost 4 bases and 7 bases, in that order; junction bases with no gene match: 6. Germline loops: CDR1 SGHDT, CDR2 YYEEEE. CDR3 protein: CASSPGLAGQEQYF. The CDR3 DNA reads TGTGCCAGCAGCCCCGGACTAGCGGGACAAGAGCAGTACTTC.

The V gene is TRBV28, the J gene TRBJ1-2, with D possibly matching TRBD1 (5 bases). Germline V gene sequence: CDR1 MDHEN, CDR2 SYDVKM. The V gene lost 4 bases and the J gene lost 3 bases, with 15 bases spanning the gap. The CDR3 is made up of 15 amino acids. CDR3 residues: CASSSLWGGDYGYTF. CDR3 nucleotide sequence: TGTGCCAGCAGTTCCCTGTGGGGAGGGGACTATGGCTACACCTTC.

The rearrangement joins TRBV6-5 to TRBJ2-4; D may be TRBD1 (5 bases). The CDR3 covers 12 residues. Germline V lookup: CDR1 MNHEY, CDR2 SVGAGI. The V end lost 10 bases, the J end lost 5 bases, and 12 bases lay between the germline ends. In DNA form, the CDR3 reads TGTGCCACCCTCGACAGACAAAACATTCAGTACTTC. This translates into CATLDRQNIQYF.

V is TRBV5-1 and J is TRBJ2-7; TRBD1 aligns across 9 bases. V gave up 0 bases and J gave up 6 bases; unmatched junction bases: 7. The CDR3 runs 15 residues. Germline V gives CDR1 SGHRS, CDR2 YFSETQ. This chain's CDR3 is CASSLVIGQGPEQYF. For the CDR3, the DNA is TGCGCCAGCAGCTTGGTAATAGGACAGGGGCCCGAGCAGTACTTC.

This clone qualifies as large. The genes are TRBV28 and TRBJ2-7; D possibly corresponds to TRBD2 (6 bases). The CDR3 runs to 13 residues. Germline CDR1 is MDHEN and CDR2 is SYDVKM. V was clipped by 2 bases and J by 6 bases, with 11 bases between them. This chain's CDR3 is CASSLGGAGEQYF. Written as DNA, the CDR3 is TGTGCCAGCAGTTTAGGGGGAGCGGGCGAGCAGTACTTC.

CDR3 residues: CASSPHRAASGQSSYEQYF. The CDR3 bases are TGTGCCAGCAGTCCTCACAGGGCAGCTAGCGGTCAAAGCTCCTACGAGCAGTACTTC. The chain uses TRBV2 and TRBJ2-7; tentatively, D is TRBD2 (7 bases). Per germline, CDR1 SNHLY and CDR2 FYNNEI. The CDR3 length is 19 residues. Trimming cost V 5 bases and J 0 bases, with 26 bases left between them.

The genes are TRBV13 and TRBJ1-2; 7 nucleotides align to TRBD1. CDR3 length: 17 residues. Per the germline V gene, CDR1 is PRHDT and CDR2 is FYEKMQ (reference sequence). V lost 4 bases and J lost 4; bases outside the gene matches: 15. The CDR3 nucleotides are TGTGCCAGCAGCTCAGGTAGTCAGGGGGGAATATTCTATGGCTACACCTTC. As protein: CASSSGSQGGIFYGYTF.

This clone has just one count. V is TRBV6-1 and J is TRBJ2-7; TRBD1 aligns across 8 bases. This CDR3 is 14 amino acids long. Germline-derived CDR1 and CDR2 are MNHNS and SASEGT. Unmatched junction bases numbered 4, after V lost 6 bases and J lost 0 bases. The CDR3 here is CASRLTGASYEQYF. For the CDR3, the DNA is TGTGCCAGCAGGCTGACAGGGGCCTCCTACGAGCAGTACTTC.